This TCR beta chain came from a study of T cells in Graves' hyperthyroidism and ophthalmopathy. Regarding the study as a whole: Ophthalmopathy was separated from stable hyperthyroidism by a 13 V-J model. Most thyroid clonotypes with frequency above 0.001 were detected in blood.

Researchers took RNA transcripts and amplified the TCR beta CDR3 regions from them. Researchers ran a first-round RT-PCR on the TCR CDR3 using the HTBI primer set. A single record per CDR3 protein comes from TCRdb applying MiXCR to the multiplex PCR reads. The sample lists about 510,000 distinct CDR3 sequences, around 43% seen once, with around two fifths in the top ten. Worth noting for this clonotype: Its target is not known.

Patients with uncontrolled infections, other autoimmune diseases, pregnancy or lactation were excluded. Specimen: peripheral blood or thyroid tissue (not recorded which). This TCR derives from an adult woman with Graves' disease, either hyperthyroidism or ophthalmopathy (not recorded which).

For the CDR3, the DNA is TGTGCCAGCAGCCACCGGAATTCTGGAAACACCATATATTTT. Amino acid sequence: CASSHRNSGNTIYF. The V call is TRBV7-9, the J call TRBJ1-3; D unresolved. The CDR3 is 14 amino acids. Trimming pared 5 bases from V and 1 base from J, leaving 9 bases between. Germline loops: CDR1 SEHNR, CDR2 FQNEAQ (reference sequence).